Sequencing of this T cell receptor (beta chain) was carried out in a study of blood T cell repertoires in COVID-19. Study as a whole: The United States, Italy and Spain supplied acute and convalescent COVID-19 samples. Nucleic acid was either cDNA or gDNA, and it came from T cells, B-cell-depleted T cells, or PBMCs.

There are 17 residues in the CDR3. Trimming removed 3 bases from V and 2 bases from J; junction bases left unmatched: 11. CDR1 is MGHDK and CDR2 is SYGVNS in the germline V gene. Per the authors' pipeline: Estimated nucleated cell counts came from reference gene primer amplification. Some clones are missing from TCRdb's copy, which holds only in-frame ones; the method was immunoSEQ multiplex PCR. V and J calls and clone size follow that table, whereas D and trimming were derived from the DNA. The sample includes about 74,000 clones, more than 90% of them seen just once. The genes are TRBV25-1 and TRBJ2-3; 7 nucleotides agree with TRBD2. Source material: peripheral blood. The receptor was derived from a human donor in a cohort sampled during active COVID-19. For the CDR3, the DNA is TGTGCCAGCAGTGAGCGGTCGGCGGGGGATAACACAGATACGCAGTATTTT. Translating it yields CASSERSAGDNTDTQYF.